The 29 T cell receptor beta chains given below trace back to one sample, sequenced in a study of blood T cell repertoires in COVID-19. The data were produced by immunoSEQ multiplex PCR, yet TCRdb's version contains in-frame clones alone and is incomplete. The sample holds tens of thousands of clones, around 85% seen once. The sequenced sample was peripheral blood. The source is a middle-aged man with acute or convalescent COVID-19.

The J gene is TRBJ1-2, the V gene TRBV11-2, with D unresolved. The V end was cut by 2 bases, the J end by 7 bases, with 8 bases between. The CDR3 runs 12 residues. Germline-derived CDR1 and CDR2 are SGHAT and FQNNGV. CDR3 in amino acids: CASSLNLPGYTF. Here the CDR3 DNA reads TGTGCCAGCAGCTTAAACCTACCTGGCTACACCTTC.

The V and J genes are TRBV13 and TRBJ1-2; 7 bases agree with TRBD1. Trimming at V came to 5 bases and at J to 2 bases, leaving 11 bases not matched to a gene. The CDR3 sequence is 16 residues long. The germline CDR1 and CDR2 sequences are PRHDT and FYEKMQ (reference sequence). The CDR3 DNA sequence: TGTGCCAGCAGCCGGCCGGACAGGAGATCCAACTATGGCTACACCTTC. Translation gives CASSRPDRRSNYGYTF.

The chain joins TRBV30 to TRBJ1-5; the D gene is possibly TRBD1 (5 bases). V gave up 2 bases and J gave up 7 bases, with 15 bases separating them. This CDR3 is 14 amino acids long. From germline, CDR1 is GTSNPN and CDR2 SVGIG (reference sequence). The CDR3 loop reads CAWSLKQEGQPQHF. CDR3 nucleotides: TGTGCCTGGAGTCTAAAACAGGAGGGACAGCCCCAGCATTTT.

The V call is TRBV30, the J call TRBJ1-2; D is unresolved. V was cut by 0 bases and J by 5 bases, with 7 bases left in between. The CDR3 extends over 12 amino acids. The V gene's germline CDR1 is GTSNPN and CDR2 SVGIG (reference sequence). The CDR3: CAWSVNIYGYTF. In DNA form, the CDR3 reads TGTGCCTGGAGTGTAAACATATATGGCTACACCTTC.

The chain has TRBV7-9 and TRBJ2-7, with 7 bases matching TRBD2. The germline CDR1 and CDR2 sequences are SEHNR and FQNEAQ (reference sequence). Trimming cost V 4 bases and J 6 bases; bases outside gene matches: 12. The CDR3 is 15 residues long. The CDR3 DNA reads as TGTGCCAGCAGCTGGTGGGGTGATGGGAGGGGCGAGCAGTACTTC. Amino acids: CASSWWGDGRGEQYF.

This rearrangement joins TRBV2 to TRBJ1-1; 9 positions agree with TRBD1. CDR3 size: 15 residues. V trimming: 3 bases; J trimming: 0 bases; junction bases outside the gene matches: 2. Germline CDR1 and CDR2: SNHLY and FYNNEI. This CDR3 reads CASSEGTGMNTEAFF. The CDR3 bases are TGTGCCAGCAGTGAGGGGACAGGGATGAACACTGAAGCTTTCTTT.

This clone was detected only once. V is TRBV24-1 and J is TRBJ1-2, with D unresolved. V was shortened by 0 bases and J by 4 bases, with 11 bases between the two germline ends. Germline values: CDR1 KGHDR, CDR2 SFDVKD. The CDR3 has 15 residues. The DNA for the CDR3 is TGTGCCACCAGTGATTTGCGGGGAACCTTCTATGGCTACACCTTC. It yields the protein CATSDLRGTFYGYTF.

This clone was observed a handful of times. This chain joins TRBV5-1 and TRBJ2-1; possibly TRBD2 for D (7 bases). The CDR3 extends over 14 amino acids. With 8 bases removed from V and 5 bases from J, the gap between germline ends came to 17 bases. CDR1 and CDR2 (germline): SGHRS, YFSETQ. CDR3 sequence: CASHRGGLNNEQFF. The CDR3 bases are TGCGCCAGTCATAGGGGGGGCTTAAACAATGAGCAGTTCTTC.

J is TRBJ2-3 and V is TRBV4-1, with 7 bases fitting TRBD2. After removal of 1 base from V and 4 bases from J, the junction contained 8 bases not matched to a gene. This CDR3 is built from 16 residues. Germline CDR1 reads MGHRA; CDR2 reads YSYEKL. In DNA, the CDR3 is TGCGCCAGCAGCCAAGGGACTAGAGGAGCGGCAGATACGCAGTATTTT. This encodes CASSQGTRGAADTQYF.

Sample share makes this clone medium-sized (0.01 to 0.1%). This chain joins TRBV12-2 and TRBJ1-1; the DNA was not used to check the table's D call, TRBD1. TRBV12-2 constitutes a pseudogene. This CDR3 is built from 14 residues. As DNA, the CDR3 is TGTGCAAGTCGCCACAGGGGGCGCGACACTGAAGCTTTCTTT. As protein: CASRHRGRDTEAFF.

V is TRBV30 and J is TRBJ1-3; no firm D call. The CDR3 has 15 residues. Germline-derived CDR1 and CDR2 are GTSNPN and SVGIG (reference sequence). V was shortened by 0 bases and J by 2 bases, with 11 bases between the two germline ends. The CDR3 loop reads CAWSVVGRTGNTIYF. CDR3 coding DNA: TGTGCCTGGAGTGTAGTGGGCAGGACTGGAAACACCATATATTTT. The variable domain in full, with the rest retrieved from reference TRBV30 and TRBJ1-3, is SQTIHQWPATLVQPVGSPLSLECTVEGTSNPNLYWYRQAAGRGLQLLFYSVGIGQISSEVPQNLSASRPQDRQFILSSKKLLLSDSGFYLCAWSVVGRTGNTIYFGEGSWLTVV.

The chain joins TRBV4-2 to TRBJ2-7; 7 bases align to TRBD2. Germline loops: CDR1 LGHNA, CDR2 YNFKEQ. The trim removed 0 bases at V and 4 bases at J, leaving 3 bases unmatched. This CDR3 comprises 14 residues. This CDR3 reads CASSQDSGGYEQYF. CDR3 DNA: TGTGCCAGCAGCCAAGATTCCGGGGGGTACGAGCAGTACTTC.

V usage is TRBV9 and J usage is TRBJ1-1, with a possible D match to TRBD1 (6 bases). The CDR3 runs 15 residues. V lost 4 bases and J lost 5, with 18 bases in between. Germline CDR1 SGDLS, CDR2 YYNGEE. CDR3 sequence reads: CASSPPAGGLTEAFF. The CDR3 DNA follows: TGTGCCAGCAGCCCCCCCGCGGGGGGCTTAACTGAAGCTTTCTTT.

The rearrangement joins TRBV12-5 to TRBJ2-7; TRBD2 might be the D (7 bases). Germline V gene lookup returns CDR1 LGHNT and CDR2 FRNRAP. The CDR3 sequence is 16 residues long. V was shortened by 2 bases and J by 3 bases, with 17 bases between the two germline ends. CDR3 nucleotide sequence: TGTGCTAGTGGTTTGTTGATGGCGGGGGCTTTCTACGAGCAGTACTTC. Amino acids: CASGLLMAGAFYEQYF.

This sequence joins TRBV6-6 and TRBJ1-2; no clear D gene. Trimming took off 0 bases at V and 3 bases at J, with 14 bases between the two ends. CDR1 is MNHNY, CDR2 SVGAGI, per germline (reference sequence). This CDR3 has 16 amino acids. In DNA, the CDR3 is TGTGCCAGCAGTTACTCGTTACGACAATCAGACTATGGCTACACCTTC. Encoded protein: CASSYSLRQSDYGYTF.

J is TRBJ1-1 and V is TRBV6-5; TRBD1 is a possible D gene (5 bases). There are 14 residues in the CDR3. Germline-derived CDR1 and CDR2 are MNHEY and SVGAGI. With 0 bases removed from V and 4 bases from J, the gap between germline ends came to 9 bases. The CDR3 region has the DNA TGTGCCAGCAGTTACTCGACAGAGGCCACTGAAGCTTTCTTT. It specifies CASSYSTEATEAFF.

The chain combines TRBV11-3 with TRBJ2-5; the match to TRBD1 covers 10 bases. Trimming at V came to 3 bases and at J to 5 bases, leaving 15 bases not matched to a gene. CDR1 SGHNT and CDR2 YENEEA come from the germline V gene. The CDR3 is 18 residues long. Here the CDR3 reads CASSFPGTGDFWTETQYF. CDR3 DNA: TGTGCCAGCAGCTTCCCCGGGACAGGGGATTTTTGGACGGAGACCCAGTACTTC.

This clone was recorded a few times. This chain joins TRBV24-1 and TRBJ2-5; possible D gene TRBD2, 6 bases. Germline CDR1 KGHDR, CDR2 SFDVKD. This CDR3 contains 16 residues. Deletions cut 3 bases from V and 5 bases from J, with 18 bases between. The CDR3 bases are TGTGCCACCAGTGATCCCGCGGGGACGGGAAAGGAGACCCAGTACTTC. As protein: CATSDPAGTGKETQYF.

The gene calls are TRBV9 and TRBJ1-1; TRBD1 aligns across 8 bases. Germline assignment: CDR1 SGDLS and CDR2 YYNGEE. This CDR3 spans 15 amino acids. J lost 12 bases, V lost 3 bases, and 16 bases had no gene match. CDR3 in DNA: TGTGCCAGCAGCGGGGATGGGCAGGGGGCGGACGGGACTTTCTTT. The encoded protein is CASSGDGQGADGTFF.

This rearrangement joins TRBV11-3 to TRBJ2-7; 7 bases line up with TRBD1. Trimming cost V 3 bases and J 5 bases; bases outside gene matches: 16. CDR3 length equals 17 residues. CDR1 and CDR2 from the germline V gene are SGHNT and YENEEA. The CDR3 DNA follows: TGTGCCAGCAGCTTCACCGGGACAGCGATTCACGTGAACGAGCAGTACTTC. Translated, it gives CASSFTGTAIHVNEQYF.

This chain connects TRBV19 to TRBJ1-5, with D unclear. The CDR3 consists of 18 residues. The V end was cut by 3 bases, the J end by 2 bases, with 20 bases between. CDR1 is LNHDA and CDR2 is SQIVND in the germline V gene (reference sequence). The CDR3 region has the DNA TGTGCCAGTAGTATGGCGGCCTTCGGACGGGGTGGCAATCAGCCCCAGCATTTT. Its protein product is CASSMAAFGRGGNQPQHF.

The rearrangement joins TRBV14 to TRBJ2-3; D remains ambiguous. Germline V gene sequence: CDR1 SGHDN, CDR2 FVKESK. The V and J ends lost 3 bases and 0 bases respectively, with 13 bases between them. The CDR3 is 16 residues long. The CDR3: CASSQTRASSTDTQYF. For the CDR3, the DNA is TGTGCCAGCAGCCAGACTCGAGCTTCTAGCACAGATACGCAGTATTTT.

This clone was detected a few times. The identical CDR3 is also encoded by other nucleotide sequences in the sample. The CDR3 loop reads CASSLSPGEPQHF. CDR3 sequence (DNA): TGTGCCAGCAGCTTAAGCCCTGGAGAGCCCCAGCATTTT. This chain links TRBV5-6 with TRBJ1-5; D is unresolved. Germline V gene data show CDR1 as SGHDT and CDR2 as YYEEEE. The CDR3 contains 13 residues. V dropped 2 bases and J dropped 8 bases, with 11 bases sitting between them. Full variable domain (rest looked up from reference TRBV5-6 and TRBJ1-5): DAGVTQSPTHLIKTRGQQVTLRCSPKSGHDTVSWYQQALGQGPQFIFQYYEEEERQRGNFPDRFSGHQFPNYSSELNVNALLLGDSALYLCASSLSPGEPQHFGDGTRLSIL.

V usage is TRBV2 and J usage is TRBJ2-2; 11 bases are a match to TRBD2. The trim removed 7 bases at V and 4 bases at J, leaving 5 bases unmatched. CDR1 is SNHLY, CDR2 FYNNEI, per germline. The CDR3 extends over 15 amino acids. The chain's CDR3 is CASNPLAGGTGELFF. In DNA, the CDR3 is TGTGCCAGCAACCCCCTAGCGGGGGGCACCGGGGAGCTGTTTTTT.

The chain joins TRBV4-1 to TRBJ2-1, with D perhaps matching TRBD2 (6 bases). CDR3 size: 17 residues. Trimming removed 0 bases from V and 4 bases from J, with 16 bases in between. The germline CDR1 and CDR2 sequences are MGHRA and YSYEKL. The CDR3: CASSQETISGLYNEQFF. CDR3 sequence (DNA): TGCGCCAGCAGCCAAGAAACAATATCGGGACTGTACAATGAGCAGTTCTTC.

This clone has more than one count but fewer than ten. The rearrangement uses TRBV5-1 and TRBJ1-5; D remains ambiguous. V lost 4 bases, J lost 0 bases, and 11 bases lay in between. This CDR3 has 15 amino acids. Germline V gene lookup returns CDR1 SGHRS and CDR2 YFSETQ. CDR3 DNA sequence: TGCGCCAGCAGCCCAGGAGGCAATAGCAATCAGCCCCAGCATTTT. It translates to CASSPGGNSNQPQHF.

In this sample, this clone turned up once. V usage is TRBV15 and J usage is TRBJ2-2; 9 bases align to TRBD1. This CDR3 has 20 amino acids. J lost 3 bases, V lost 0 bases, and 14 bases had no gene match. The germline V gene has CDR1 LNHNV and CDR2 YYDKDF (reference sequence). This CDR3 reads CATSRDSSYDGTGHTGELFF. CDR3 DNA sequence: TGTGCCACCAGCAGAGATTCAAGCTATGATGGGACAGGGCACACCGGGGAGCTGTTTTTT.

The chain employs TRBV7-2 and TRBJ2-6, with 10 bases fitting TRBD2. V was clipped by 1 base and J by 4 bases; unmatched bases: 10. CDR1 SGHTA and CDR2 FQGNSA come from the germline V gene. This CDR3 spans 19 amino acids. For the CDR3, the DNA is TGTGCCAGCAGCTTAGTAGCGGGGGGCAGGTTGGGAGGGGCCAACGTCCTGACTTTC. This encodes CASSLVAGGRLGGANVLTF.

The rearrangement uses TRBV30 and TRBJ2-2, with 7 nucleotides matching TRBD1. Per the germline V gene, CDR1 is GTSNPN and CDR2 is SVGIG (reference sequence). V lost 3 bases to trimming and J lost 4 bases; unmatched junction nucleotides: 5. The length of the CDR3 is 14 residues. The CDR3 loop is CAWRQQGFTGELFF. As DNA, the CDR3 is TGTGCCTGGAGGCAACAGGGGTTCACCGGGGAGCTGTTTTTT.